This T cell receptor (beta chain) derives from a study of technical replicates of blood from a few donors. TCRdb's copy holds only in-frame clones and misses some; the assay was immunoSEQ multiplex PCR. Of roughly 82,000 clones detected, 80% to 95% appear once; the ten largest clones hold approximately 0.28%. Between the trimmed V and J ends, which lost 3 bases and 0 bases, there was a span of 11 bases. CDR1 SEHNR and CDR2 FQNEAQ come from the germline V gene (reference sequence). CDR3 length: 15 residues. This clonotype originated in a human donor in good health. V and J are TRBV7-9 and TRBJ1-1; the D is unclear. Material: T cells isolated from PBMCs. As DNA, the CDR3 is TGTGCCAGCAGCTTCCCCCCCAACATGAACACTGAAGCTTTCTTT. This translates into CASSFPPNMNTEAFF.